The present TCR beta chain was sequenced within a study of blood T cells in healthy people across ages. As concerns this clonotype: Its antigen is still unknown.

RNA extraction gave at least 5.5 micrograms of total RNA per sample. A second PCR, run for about 7 to 11 cycles, used a sample-barcoded 5' primer plus a J-beta primer mix. Via MiXCR, TCRdb re-called the 5' RACE reads, giving one row per CDR3 protein. This sample has more than 600,000 distinct CDR3 sequences, with just under 25% found just once. Study observations and caveats: Relative to aged donors, long-lived donors carried more naive CD4+ cells and displayed higher diversity.

V lost 5 bases, J lost 5 bases, and 15 bases lay in between. The CDR3 runs 14 residues. Separately, the same data were catalogued under a study of T cells of mothers and their children. From that second work: Persisting microchimeric T cell clones went undetected.

The receptor comes from a boy aged 10-17 years in good health. The sequencing input was blood. The chain has TRBV12-3 or TRBV12-4 and TRBJ2-5; D is possibly TRBD2 (7 bases). CDR3 in amino acids: CASSLRGARETQYF. Written as DNA, the CDR3 is TGTGCCAGCAGTCTCCGGGGGGCGCGGGAGACCCAGTACTTC.